These 25 T cell receptor beta chains share one sample of origin, sequenced in a study of T cell responses to AZD1222 COVID-19 vaccine. Measured with immunoSEQ multiplex PCR; TCRdb has only the in-frame clones, and not every one. The data hold roughly 140,000 clones, with about 86% observed a single time. The material sequenced was peripheral blood, taken on day 0 of AZD1222 vaccination. All receptors derive from an adult in good health.

The chain links TRBV5-4 to TRBJ1-2; no firm D call. V lost 0 bases and J lost 0, with 6 bases in between. The germline CDR1 and CDR2 sequences are SGHNT and YYREEE (reference sequence). The CDR3 runs 14 residues. The CDR3 sequence: CASSLVQSNYGYTF. CDR3 bases: TGTGCCAGCAGCTTGGTACAGTCTAACTATGGCTACACCTTC.

This chain connects TRBV28 to TRBJ2-3; 8 bases are a match to TRBD2. This CDR3 is 15 amino acids long. In germline, CDR1 is MDHEN, CDR2 SYDVKM. Trimming took 5 bases from V and 5 from J; bases not matched to a gene: 9. As DNA, the CDR3 is TGTGCCAGCAGTCCCACTAGCGGTCTAGGAGATACGCAGTATTTT. Its translation is CASSPTSGLGDTQYF.

The J gene is TRBJ2-1, the V gene TRBV28, with unresolved D. The V and J ends lost 5 bases and 5 bases respectively, with 1 base between them. CDR3 length equals 10 residues. Germline lookup yields CDR1 MDHEN and CDR2 SYDVKM. The CDR3 is CASSNNEQFF. DNA for the CDR3: TGTGCCAGCAGTAACAATGAGCAGTTCTTC.

V usage is TRBV19 and J usage is TRBJ2-2, with D maybe TRBD2 (6 bases). Deletions cut 4 bases from V and 6 bases from J, with 21 bases between. This CDR3 contains 17 residues. Germline CDR1 is LNHDA and CDR2 is SQIVND (reference sequence). The CDR3 spells CASSSPPGRIGAGELFF. The CDR3 bases are TGTGCCAGTAGTAGTCCCCCCGGGAGAATCGGTGCCGGGGAGCTGTTTTTT.

This chain uses TRBV28 with TRBJ1-1; D unresolved. Per germline, CDR1 MDHEN and CDR2 SYDVKM. With 6 bases removed from V and 0 bases from J, the gap between germline ends came to 5 bases. CDR3 length: 12 residues. DNA for the CDR3: TGTGCCAGCAGGTTTATGAACACTGAAGCTTTCTTT. It codes for CASRFMNTEAFF.

The gene calls are TRBV7-2 and TRBJ2-2, with D possibly being TRBD1 or TRBD2 (5 bases each). Germline V gives CDR1 SGHTA, CDR2 FQGNSA. V was shortened by 5 bases and J by 3 bases, with 10 bases between the two germline ends. The CDR3 has 14 amino acids. The CDR3 here is CASSLGRYTGELFF. As DNA, the CDR3 is TGTGCCAGCAGCCTGGGACGTTACACCGGGGAGCTGTTTTTT.

The chain carries TRBV12-5 and TRBJ2-1, with 10 bases aligning to TRBD2. CDR1 is LGHNT and CDR2 is FRNRAP in the germline V gene. With 4 bases clipped from V and 5 bases from J, the junction kept 2 bases outside the gene matches. The CDR3 has 14 amino acids. CDR3 protein: CASGSTSGNNEQFF. The CDR3 bases are TGTGCTAGTGGTTCCACTAGCGGGAACAATGAGCAGTTCTTC.

The gene calls are TRBV12-5 and TRBJ1-2, with D unclear. V lost 2 bases, J lost 2 bases, and 0 bases lay in between. Germline loops: CDR1 LGHNT, CDR2 FRNRAP. CDR3 size: 11 residues. The CDR3 region has the DNA TGTGCTAGTGGTTTGAACTATGGCTACACCTTC. Translating gives CASGLNYGYTF.

The chain links TRBV28 to TRBJ1-2; 8 bases align to TRBD1. The germline V gene encodes CDR1 MDHEN and CDR2 SYDVKM. Germline trimming cut 10 bases from V and 3 bases from J; bases unmatched to any gene: 7. The CDR3 has 13 amino acids. The CDR3 here is CATQGQGHYGYTF. The CDR3 coding sequence is TGTGCCACGCAAGGACAGGGCCACTATGGCTACACCTTC.

The V call is TRBV21-1, the J call TRBJ1-6; the DNA was not compared with TRBD1, the D call given in the table. TRBV21-1 constitutes a pseudogene. This CDR3 is 15 amino acids long. CDR3 in DNA: TGTGCCAGCAGCAAAGCAAGGGGGTTGGGTTCACCCCTCCACTTT. This translates into CASSKARGLGSPLHF.

The rearrangement uses TRBV12-3 or TRBV12-4 and TRBJ2-7; D is unresolved. V lost 3 bases, J lost 6 bases, and 12 bases lay in between. The CDR3 runs to 13 residues. CDR3 region: CASSLDAAGEQYF. CDR3 bases: TGTGCCAGCAGTTTGGACGCCGCCGGCGAGCAGTACTTC.

The chain uses TRBV20-1 and TRBJ2-7; possibly TRBD2 for D (6 bases). The CDR3 spans 14 residues. The V and J ends lost 3 bases and 4 bases respectively, with 16 bases between them. Germline values: CDR1 DFQATT, CDR2 SNEGSKA (reference sequence). DNA for the CDR3: TGCAGTGCTAGTGGTACGGGAGTTGTATACGAGCAGTACTTC. This encodes CSASGTGVVYEQYF.

The rearrangement joins TRBV6-2 or TRBV6-3 to TRBJ2-4; a weak D match, TRBD1 (6 bases). Germline values: CDR1 MNHEY, CDR2 SVGEGT. The CDR3 contains 15 residues. Trimming cost V 5 bases and J 5 bases, with 16 bases left between them. CDR3 sequence: CASSDPTGPQNIQYF. The CDR3 DNA reads TGTGCCAGCAGTGACCCGACAGGTCCTCAAAACATTCAGTACTTC.

This clone was detected only a few times. V gene TRBV18 combines with J gene TRBJ1-2; 7 bases fit TRBD1. Germline CDR1 and CDR2: KGHSH and LQKENI. V was pared by 2 bases and J by 5 bases, with 2 bases of the junction left unmatched. The CDR3 runs 13 residues. For the CDR3, the DNA is TGTGCCAGCTCACCAACAGGGGTTTATGGCTACACCTTC. Translated: CASSPTGVYGYTF.

The chain joins TRBV7-6 to TRBJ2-7, with 11 positions matching TRBD2. J lost 0 bases, V lost 5 bases, and 15 bases had no gene match. The CDR3 contains 19 residues. The germline V gene has CDR1 SGHVS and CDR2 FNYEAQ. CDR3 bases: TGTGCCAGCAGCCCACCGGTCGGGACTAGCGGCGTTTCCTCCTACGAGCAGTACTTC. Protein: CASSPPVGTSGVSSYEQYF.

The chain uses TRBV6-6 and TRBJ2-7; no firm D call. Trimming took off 5 bases at V and 9 bases at J, with 23 bases between the two ends. The CDR3 has 15 amino acids. Germline V CDR1 and CDR2: MNHNY, SVGAGI (reference sequence). The CDR3 nucleotides read TGTGCCAGCAGTCGATCGCGGTCGATTAAGGAGCGGCAGTACTTC. This codes for CASSRSRSIKERQYF.

The chain combines TRBV2 with TRBJ2-2, with D perhaps matching TRBD2 (6 bases). This CDR3 has 13 residues. V was shortened by 8 bases and J by 4 bases, with 11 bases between the two germline ends. Germline assignment: CDR1 SNHLY and CDR2 FYNNEI. The CDR3 DNA follows: TGTGCCAGCTCGGGAGTTCGCACCGGGGAGCTGTTTTTT. Translating gives CASSGVRTGELFF.

J is TRBJ2-1 and V is TRBV29-1, with 11 bases aligning to TRBD2. The CDR3 contains 15 residues. The germline CDR1 and CDR2 sequences are SQVTM and ANQGSEA. V trimming: 5 bases; J trimming: 9 bases; junction bases outside the gene matches: 12. The CDR3 region is CSVHKGSGRAIEQFF. The CDR3 nucleotides read TGCAGCGTTCATAAGGGTAGCGGGAGGGCCATTGAGCAGTTCTTC.

CDR3 region: CASSHPGGLAEAFF. The CDR3 DNA reads TGTGCCAGCAGCCATCCAGGGGGGTTGGCTGAAGCTTTCTTT. The chain combines TRBV6-2 or TRBV6-3 with TRBJ1-1; TRBD1 matches at 7 bases. V lost 6 bases, J lost 6 bases, and 10 bases stayed unmatched. Germline V gene sequence: CDR1 MNHEY, CDR2 SVGEGT. The CDR3 spans 14 residues.

The genes are TRBV11-2 and TRBJ2-7, with TRBD2 matching over 7 bases. Germline values: CDR1 SGHAT, CDR2 FQNNGV. The ends lost 6 bases at V and 4 bases at J; junction bases unmatched: 12. CDR3 size: 15 residues. As DNA, the CDR3 is TGTGCCAGCAGTTTAAACCGGGACGGGGGGTACGAGCAGTACTTC. Amino acids: CASSLNRDGGYEQYF.

For this clone: The sample contains more than one DNA sequence encoding this CDR3. The rearrangement uses TRBV3-1 (or the pseudogene TRBV3-2) and TRBJ1-1; 7 nucleotides match TRBD1. V gave up 2 bases and J gave up 4 bases; unmatched junction bases: 1. In germline, CDR1 is LGHDT, CDR2 YNNKEL (reference sequence). There are 13 residues in the CDR3. CDR3 loop: CASSQQGVTEAFF. The CDR3 DNA follows: TGTGCCAGCAGCCAACAGGGGGTCACTGAAGCTTTCTTT.

The genes are TRBV5-1 and TRBJ2-1, with D uncertain. Trimming pared 0 bases from V and 5 bases from J, leaving 6 bases between. Germline-derived CDR1 and CDR2 are SGHRS and YFSETQ. The CDR3 covers 13 residues. CDR3 nucleotides: TGCGCCAGCAGCTTGGATACAAACAATGAGCAGTTCTTC. Translating gives CASSLDTNNEQFF.

The chain combines TRBV6-2 or TRBV6-3 with TRBJ2-1; D is possibly TRBD2 (6 bases). V was trimmed by 2 bases and J by 5 bases, leaving 13 bases between them. The germline gives CDR1 MNHEY, CDR2 SVGEGT. This CDR3 region has 15 residues. Here the CDR3 DNA reads TGTGCCAGCAGTTACCAGGCGGGGTTACACAATGAGCAGTTCTTC. Residues: CASSYQAGLHNEQFF.

The chain recombines TRBV6-1 with TRBJ2-3; 13 bases are a match to TRBD2. Per the germline V gene, CDR1 is MNHNS and CDR2 is SASEGT. The CDR3 consists of 16 residues. The junction had 5 bases not matched to a gene; V was cut back by 4 bases and J by 4 bases. CDR3 sequence reads: CASSGRTSGRPDTQYF. The CDR3 region has the DNA TGTGCCAGCAGTGGGCGGACTAGCGGGAGACCAGATACGCAGTATTTT.

This chain uses TRBV4-3 with TRBJ2-3, with D perhaps matching TRBD1 (7 bases). Germline V CDR1 and CDR2: LGHNA, YSLEER. V gave up 4 bases and J gave up 2 bases, with 13 bases separating them. This CDR3 comprises 15 residues. CDR3 coding DNA: TGCGCCAGCAGCCCCGGACAGGACTACACAGATACGCAGTATTTT. Its protein product is CASSPGQDYTDTQYF.